The subject of this entry is one T cell receptor (beta chain). The target antigen is unknown. The entry originates in a study of cytomegalovirus exposure and HLA in healthy donors. The wider study: Genotyping showed around 81% of hundreds of donors falling in the Caucasian-associated ancestry cluster. Study observations and caveats: TCR beta sequences reportedly predicted most subjects' HLA-A and HLA-B alleles accurately.

The PCR ran on 60 Vbeta and 13 Jbeta primers. Measured with immunoSEQ multiplex PCR; TCRdb has only the in-frame clones, and not every one. The sample has approximately 79,000 clones; 60% to 80% are singletons. Germline V lookup: CDR1 MNHEY, CDR2 SMNVEV (reference sequence). This CDR3 has 13 residues. Unmatched junction bases numbered 5, after V lost 6 bases and J lost 3 bases. The source is a boy between 10 and 17 years old in good health and CMV-seronegative. The sequenced sample was PBMCs. The chain combines TRBV27 with TRBJ2-7; 7 bases line up with TRBD1. The CDR3 loop reads CASRRTGNYEQYF. The CDR3 DNA reads TGTGCCAGCAGGAGGACAGGTAACTACGAGCAGTACTTC.